Given below is one T cell receptor (beta chain) in context. Its antigen is unknown. When sampled, the donors appeared nominally healthy, though they likely had unrecorded immune exposures. This entry comes from a study of cytomegalovirus exposure and HLA in healthy donors. Broader study findings: Versus the roughly 640-donor mean, an Asian-associated ancestry cluster reportedly showed fewer N-insertions in a later analysis. 164 TCR beta chains were listed as cytomegalovirus-associated.

Germline CDR1 is SGHTS and CDR2 is YDEGEE. Between the trimmed V and J ends, which lost 4 bases and 2 bases, there was a span of 19 bases. CDR3 length: 16 residues. The PCR had 60 Vbeta and 13 Jbeta primers. Per the study methods: Later work found around 85 million unique TCR beta chains, with 9.5 million to 11 million shared. The repertoire was sequenced with immunoSEQ multiplex PCR; TCRdb's copy has only in-frame clones and lacks some. The DNA gave D and trimming, while V, J and clone size come from that table. The table has more than 70,000 clones, about 80% seen once. What was sequenced was PBMCs. The sequence was obtained from a young man in good health and CMV-seropositive. The chain uses TRBV5-8 and TRBJ2-7, with D possibly TRBD2 on 6 matching bases. The CDR3 nucleotides read TGTGCCAGCAGCCCCAGTTACAGCGGGTTAACCTACGAGCAGTACTTC. Its protein product is CASSPSYSGLTYEQYF.